The entry below gives a single TCR beta chain sequence along with its context. Its target is not known. TCRdb's table, derived via immunoSEQ multiplex PCR, lists solely in-frame clones and lacks some. The table shows 80,000 or so clones, with around 85% occurring only once. The sample is drawn from a study of OX40 agonist ivuxolimab in advanced cancers. Study-level information: Prior anti-PD-1, anti-PD-L1 or anti-CTLA-4 therapy did not bar entry, and more than 35% had some. The study's findings and limits: Clonal expansion from baseline to week 6 occurred in both CD4+ and CD8+ T cells. CD8+ T cells were the subset that, on average, had more expanded clones than CD4+.

The CDR3 is 13 residues long. The V and J ends lost 1 base and 4 bases respectively, with 5 bases between them. Germline CDR1 and CDR2: SGHAT and FQNNGV. The V call is TRBV11-2, the J call TRBJ1-3; no firm D call. This specimen was CD4+ or CD8+ T cells sorted from blood, taken in a trial of the OX40 agonist ivuxolimab. This receptor was obtained from an adult with an advanced solid tumor such as melanoma, head and neck, liver or kidney cancer. The CDR3 DNA reads TGTGCCAGCAGCTTAGGGCCAGGAAACACCATATATTTT. This codes for CASSLGPGNTIYF. The whole variable domain, remainder taken from reference TRBV11-2 and TRBJ1-3, is EAGVAQSPRYKIIEKRQSVAFWCNPISGHATLYWYQQILGQGPKLLIQFQNNGVVDDSQLPKDRFSAERLKGVDSTLKIQPAKLEDSAVYLCASSLGPGNTIYFGEGSWLTVV.